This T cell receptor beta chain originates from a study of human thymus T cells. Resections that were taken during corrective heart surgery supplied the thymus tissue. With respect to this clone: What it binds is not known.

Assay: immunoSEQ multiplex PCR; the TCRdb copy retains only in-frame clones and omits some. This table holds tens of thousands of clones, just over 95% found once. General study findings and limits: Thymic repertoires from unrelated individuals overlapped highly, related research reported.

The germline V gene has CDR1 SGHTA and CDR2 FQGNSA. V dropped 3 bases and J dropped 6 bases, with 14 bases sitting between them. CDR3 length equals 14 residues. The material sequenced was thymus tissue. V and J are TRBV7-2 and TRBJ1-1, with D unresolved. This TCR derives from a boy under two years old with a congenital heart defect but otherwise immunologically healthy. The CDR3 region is CASSLALHGAEAFF. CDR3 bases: TGTGCCAGCAGCTTGGCCCTACACGGTGCTGAAGCTTTCTTT.